This is a list of T cell receptor beta chains from one sample in a study of cytomegalovirus exposure and HLA in healthy donors. TCRdb's copy holds only in-frame clones and misses some; the assay was immunoSEQ multiplex PCR. The sample consists of about 160,000 clones, roughly 86% of them appearing once. The specimen was PBMCs. The receptors were gathered from a woman under 30 in good health and CMV-seropositive. Each CDR3 is given with its conserved first and last residue. The order of the fields is D gene, V gene, clone size, J gene, CDR3 DNA, CDR3 protein. A D gene is named only where the DNA matches it firmly. Size tells how often a clone was seen (once, few, many) or the class of an expanded clone, and some rows leave it out.

>-|TRBV6-5|-|TRBJ2-7
TGTGCCAGCAGGATGAGTCTAGCACGCTACGAGCAGTACTTC
CASRMSLARYEQYF
>TRBD1|TRBV19|-|TRBJ1-5
TGTGCCAGTAACCCAGGACAGGGGGACCAGCCCCAGCATTTT
CASNPGQGDQPQHF
>TRBD1|TRBV10-3|-|TRBJ2-1
TGTGCCATCAGGGGGACAGGGAGCTCCTACAATGAGCAGTTCTTC
CAIRGTGSSYNEQFF
>TRBD2|TRBV10-2|-|TRBJ2-1
TGCGCCAGCACAGCGGGAGTTGAGCAGTTCTTC
CASTAGVEQFF
>-|TRBV18|-|TRBJ2-1
TGTGCCAGCTCACCATTACGGTACAATGAGCAGTTCTTC
CASSPLRYNEQFF
>-|TRBV25-1|-|TRBJ1-4
TGTGCCAGCAGTGAAGGAATGCGGGGGAATGAAAAACTGTTTTTT
CASSEGMRGNEKLFF
>TRBD1|TRBV11-2|-|TRBJ2-3
TGTGCCAGCAGCCGAGGGACAGGGACGGATACGCAGTATTTT
CASSRGTGTDTQYF
>TRBD2|TRBV4-2|-|TRBJ2-5
TGTGCCAGCAGCCAAGGACTAGCGGGGGGCCTCCAAGAGACCCAGTACTTC
CASSQGLAGGLQETQYF
>TRBD2|TRBV7-6|-|TRBJ2-2
TGTGCCAGCAGCTTTAGCGGGTACACCGGGGAGCTGTTTTTT
CASSFSGYTGELFF
>-|TRBV7-9|-|TRBJ2-2
TGTGCCAGCAGCTCCTATACTACGGACGGGGAGCTGTTTTTT
CASSSYTTDGELFF
>TRBD2|TRBV5-4|-|TRBJ2-1
TGTGCCAGCAGCCCTAGCGGAAACTCCTACAATGAGCAGTTCTTC
CASSPSGNSYNEQFF
>-|TRBV6-1|-|TRBJ2-3
TGTGCCAGCAGCCCAGAAGACTTCCCAGATACGCAGTATTTT
CASSPEDFPDTQYF
>TRBD2|TRBV11-2|-|TRBJ2-7
TGTGCCAGCAGCTCACGGACTAGGGGTGGGGGGTTAAACTACGAGCAGTACTTC
CASSSRTRGGGLNYEQYF
>-|TRBV2|-|TRBJ1-5
TGTGCCAGCAGTTCCAGACAGGCCAAGATGGGAAGGGCCCCTAGCGGTCAGCCCCAGCATTTT
CASSSRQAKMGRAPSGQPQHF
>-|TRBV7-2|-|TRBJ2-1
TGTGCCAGCAGCTCTACCCTGAGACTAAAGAAGATAAATGAGCAGTTCTTC
CASSSTLRLKKINEQFF
>TRBD2|TRBV2|-|TRBJ2-3
TGTGCCAACAAGGGAGGGACTACTAGCACAGATACGCAGTATTTT
CANKGGTTSTDTQYF
>TRBD2|TRBV7-3|-|TRBJ2-2
TGTGCCAGCAGCCCGACTAGCGGGAGGGCCGCCGGGGAGCTGTTTTTT
CASSPTSGRAAGELFF
>TRBD1|TRBV4-2|-|TRBJ1-2
TGTGCCAGCAGCTCAAAACCGGGACAGCCTACGCGTGGCTACACCTTC
CASSSKPGQPTRGYTF
>-|TRBV28|-|TRBJ1-1
TGTGCCAGCAGTTTATCTGGCCAGGGAAGAACTGAAGCTTTCTTT
CASSLSGQGRTEAFF
>-|TRBV6-1|-|TRBJ1-2
TGTGCCAGCAGGGACAGTTCTAACTATGGCTACACCTTC
CASRDSSNYGYTF
>-|TRBV14|-|TRBJ2-3
TGTGCCAGCAGCCTACTTGGTATCCGAGACACAGATACGCAGTATTTT
CASSLLGIRDTDTQYF
>-|TRBV18|once|TRBJ1-2
TGTGCCAGCTCACCTAATACGGGAAGGGGCTACACCTTC
CASSPNTGRGYTF
>-|TRBV7-9|-|TRBJ1-1
TGTGCCAGCAGACCCAGAACAGGGAGTTGGTCTGAAGCTTTCTTT
CASRPRTGSWSEAFF
>-|TRBV5-1|-|TRBJ2-7
TGCGCCAGCAGCTTACAGGGTGTTTCCTACGAGCAGTACTTC
CASSLQGVSYEQYF
>TRBD1|TRBV6-6|few|TRBJ1-2
TGTGCCAGCAGCATCCCTACGACAGGGAACTATGGCTACACCTTC
CASSIPTTGNYGYTF
>-|TRBV5-6|-|TRBJ2-1
TGTGCCAGCAGCATGGTGGGAGATGAGCAGTTCTTC
CASSMVGDEQFF
>-|TRBV20-1|-|TRBJ2-7
TGCAGTGCTAAGGGGTACGAGCAGTACTTC
CSAKGYEQYF
>TRBD2|TRBV29-1|-|TRBJ2-2
TGCAGCGTGCCTGGGGAGGGGTTTTTCACCGGGGAGCTGTTTTTT
CSVPGEGFFTGELFF
>TRBD1|TRBV18|-|TRBJ1-1
TGTGCCAGCTCCCAACAGGACAGGGCGGGCGCTGAAGCTTTCTTT
CASSQQDRAGAEAFF
>-|TRBV10-3|-|TRBJ1-2
TGTGCCATCAGTGCTAGTTACTATGGCTACACCTTC
CAISASYYGYTF
>TRBD2|TRBV10-2|-|TRBJ2-7
TGCGCCAGCGGGACTAGCGCACCGATGGGGGAGCAGTACTTC
CASGTSAPMGEQYF
>TRBD2|TRBV5-4|-|TRBJ2-7
TGTGCCAGCAGCTTCAGCGGGAGTAGGACCTACGAGCAGTACTTC
CASSFSGSRTYEQYF
>TRBD2|TRBV5-4|-|TRBJ2-2
TGTGCCAGCAGCCCTGGGGCTAGCGGGAGTACCGGGGAGCTGTTTTTT
CASSPGASGSTGELFF
>-|TRBV7-9|-|TRBJ2-7
TGTGCCAGCAGCTTTATCCAGGAGCAGTACTTC
CASSFIQEQYF
>TRBD2|TRBV5-4|-|TRBJ2-5
TGTGCCAGCAGCCGACATGCGGGAGAAAGGAGGGAGACCCAGTACTTC
CASSRHAGERRETQYF
>-|TRBV7-7|-|TRBJ2-1
TGTGCTAGCAGCTTAGGCGACAGTCCTTCCTACAATGAGCAGTTCTTC
CASSLGDSPSYNEQFF
>TRBD2|TRBV7-3|-|TRBJ2-1
TGTGCCAGCAGCTGGAGGACTAGCGCTTACAATGAGCAGTTCTTC
CASSWRTSAYNEQFF
>-|TRBV27|-|TRBJ2-7
TGTGCCAGCAGTTCTCCGGGGGGCGACAGTTACGAGCAGTACTTC
CASSSPGGDSYEQYF
>-|TRBV5-6|-|TRBJ2-1
TGTGCCAGCAGCCGGGACTGGACGAACAATGAGCAGTTCTTC
CASSRDWTNNEQFF
>-|TRBV28|-|TRBJ2-1
TGTGCCAGCAGCTTATTCCTAGCAGAATACAATGAGCAGTTCTTC
CASSLFLAEYNEQFF
>-|TRBV9|-|TRBJ1-2
TGTGCCAGCAGCGTAGCTAATGAAGTCTATGGCTACACCTTC
CASSVANEVYGYTF
>TRBD2|TRBV6-1|once|TRBJ2-2
TGTGCCAGCAGTGGGACTAGCGAGAACACCGGGGAGCTGTTTTTT
CASSGTSENTGELFF